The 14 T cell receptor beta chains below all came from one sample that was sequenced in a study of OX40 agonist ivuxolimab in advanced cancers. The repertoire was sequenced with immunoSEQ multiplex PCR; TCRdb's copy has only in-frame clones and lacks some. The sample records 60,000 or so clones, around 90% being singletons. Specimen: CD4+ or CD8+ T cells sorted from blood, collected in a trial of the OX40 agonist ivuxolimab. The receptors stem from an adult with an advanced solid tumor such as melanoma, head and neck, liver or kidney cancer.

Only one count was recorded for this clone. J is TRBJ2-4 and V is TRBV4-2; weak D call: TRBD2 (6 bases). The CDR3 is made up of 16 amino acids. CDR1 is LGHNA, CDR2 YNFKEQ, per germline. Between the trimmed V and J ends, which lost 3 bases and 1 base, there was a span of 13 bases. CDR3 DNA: TGTGCCAGCAGCCAGCTGGGCCGGGGGGCCAAAAACATTCAGTACTTC. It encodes CASSQLGRGAKNIQYF.

CDR3 sequence: CASSFGGKQGASTDTQYF. In nucleotides, the CDR3 is TGCGCCAGCAGCTTTGGGGGAAAACAGGGGGCGTCCACAGATACGCAGTATTTT. The chain employs TRBV5-1 and TRBJ2-3; 9 bases fit TRBD1. The CDR3 contains 18 residues. CDR1 is SGHRS and CDR2 is YFSETQ in the germline V gene. V dropped 2 bases and J dropped 2; count of bases not matched to a gene: 12.

CDR3 bases: TGTGCCAGTAGTATGGCGGGGAGCTCCGGAAACACCATATATTTT. Translating gives CASSMAGSSGNTIYF. The chain employs TRBV19 and TRBJ1-3; D uncertain. CDR3 size: 15 residues. V was cut by 3 bases and J by 4 bases, with 13 bases left in between. Germline V gene lookup returns CDR1 LNHDA and CDR2 SQIVND (reference sequence).

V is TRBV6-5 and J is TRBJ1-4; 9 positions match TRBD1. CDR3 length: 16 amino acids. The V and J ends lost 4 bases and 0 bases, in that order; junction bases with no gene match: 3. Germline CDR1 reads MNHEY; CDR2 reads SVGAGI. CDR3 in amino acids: CASSFRQGATNEKLFF. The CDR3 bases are TGTGCCAGCAGTTTCCGACAGGGGGCAACTAATGAAAAACTGTTTTTT.

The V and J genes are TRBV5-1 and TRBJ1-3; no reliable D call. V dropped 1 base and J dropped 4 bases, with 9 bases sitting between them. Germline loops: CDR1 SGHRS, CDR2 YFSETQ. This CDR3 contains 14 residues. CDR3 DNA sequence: TGCGCCAGCAGCTTGACGGGTTTCGGAAACACCATATATTTT. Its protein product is CASSLTGFGNTIYF. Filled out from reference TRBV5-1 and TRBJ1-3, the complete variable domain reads KAGVTQTPRYLIKTRGQQVTLSCSPISGHRSVSWYQQTPGQGLQFLFEYFSETQRNKGNFPGRFSGRQFSNSRSEMNVSTLELGDSALYLCASSLTGFGNTIYFGEGSWLTVV.

CDR3 protein: CASGFLDEQYF. Written as DNA, the CDR3 is TGTGCCAGCGGATTCCTCGACGAGCAGTACTTC. The rearrangement links TRBV7-6 to TRBJ2-5; D uncertain. The DNA matches TRBJ2-7 better at its end, which makes the J call doubtful. CDR1 is SGHVS and CDR2 is FNYEAQ in the germline V gene. The CDR3 loop spans 11 amino acids.

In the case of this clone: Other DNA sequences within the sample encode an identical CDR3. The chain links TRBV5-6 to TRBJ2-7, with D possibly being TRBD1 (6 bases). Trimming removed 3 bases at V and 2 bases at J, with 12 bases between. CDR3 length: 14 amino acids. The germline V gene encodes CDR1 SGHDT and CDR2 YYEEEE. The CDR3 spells CASSSLTGTYEQYF. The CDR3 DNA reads TGTGCCAGCAGCTCTCTGACAGGAACCTACGAGCAGTACTTC.

The CDR3 DNA follows: TGTGCCAGCAGCCCGACTGGGGGCTCCTACAATGAGCAGTTCTTC. Translation gives CASSPTGGSYNEQFF. This chain joins TRBV7-3 and TRBJ2-1; D may correspond to TRBD1 or TRBD2 (5 bases each). The germline V gene has CDR1 SGHTA and CDR2 FQGTGA. Trimming pared 5 bases from V and 0 bases from J, leaving 11 bases between. The CDR3 totals 15 residues.

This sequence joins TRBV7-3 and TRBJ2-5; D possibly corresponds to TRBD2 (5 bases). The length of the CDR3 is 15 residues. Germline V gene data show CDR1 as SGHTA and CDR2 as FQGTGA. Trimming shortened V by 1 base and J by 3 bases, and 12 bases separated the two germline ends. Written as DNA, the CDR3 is TGTGCCAGCAGCTTAATGCCCTTGGGAGAAGAGACCCAGTACTTC. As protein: CASSLMPLGEETQYF.

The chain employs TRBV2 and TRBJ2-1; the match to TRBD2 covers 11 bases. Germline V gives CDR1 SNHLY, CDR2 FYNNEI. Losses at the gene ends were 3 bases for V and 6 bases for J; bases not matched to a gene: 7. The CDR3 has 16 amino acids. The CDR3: CASSEFSGGAGNEQFF. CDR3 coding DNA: TGTGCCAGCAGTGAGTTTAGCGGGGGGGCTGGCAATGAGCAGTTCTTC.

The CDR3 coding sequence is TGTGCCAGTAGTATTGGGGCAGGGGACACCGGGGAGCTGTTTTTT. It codes for CASSIGAGDTGELFF. The chain joins TRBV19 to TRBJ2-2; a weak D match, TRBD1 (6 bases). Germline lookup yields CDR1 LNHDA and CDR2 SQIVND (reference sequence). The CDR3 runs 15 residues. Trimming left V 3 bases short and J 3 bases short, with 11 bases between.

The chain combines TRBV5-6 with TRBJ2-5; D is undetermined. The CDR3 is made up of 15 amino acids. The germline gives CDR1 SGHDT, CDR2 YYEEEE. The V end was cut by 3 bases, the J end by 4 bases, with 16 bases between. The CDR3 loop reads CASSSRVSWLETQYF. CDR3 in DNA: TGTGCCAGCAGCTCCCGGGTTTCTTGGTTAGAGACCCAGTACTTC.

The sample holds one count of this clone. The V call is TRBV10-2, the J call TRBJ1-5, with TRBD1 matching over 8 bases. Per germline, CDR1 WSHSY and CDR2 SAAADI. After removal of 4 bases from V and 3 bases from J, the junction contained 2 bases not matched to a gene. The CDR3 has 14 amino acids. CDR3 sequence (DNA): TGCGCCAGCAGTGCCCAGGGGGCCAATCAGCCCCAGCATTTT. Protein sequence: CASSAQGANQPQHF.

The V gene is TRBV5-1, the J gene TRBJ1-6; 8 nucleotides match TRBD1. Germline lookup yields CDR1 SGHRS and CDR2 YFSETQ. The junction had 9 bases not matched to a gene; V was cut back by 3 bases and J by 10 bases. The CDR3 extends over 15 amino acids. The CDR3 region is CASSSPGTGSSPLHF. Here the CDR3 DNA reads TGCGCCAGCAGCTCCCCCGGGACAGGAAGCTCACCCCTCCACTTT.